This T cell receptor beta chain was sequenced during a study of glioma-infiltrating T cells. The CDR3 totals 15 residues. Germline V CDR1 and CDR2: SGHTA, FQGNSA. Overall study findings and caveats: Non-neoplastic patients had below-expected tissue-blood divergence, while all gliomas exceeded expectation. Only very few CDR3 sequences appeared in both tissue and blood.

As to this clonotype: Its antigen is undetermined. One end of the junction does not line up with germline, which may come from a read error.

The iRepertoire nested amplicon-rescue multiplex PCR amplified TCR alpha and beta CDR3s from RNA. Tissue mRNA or PBMC total RNA, roughly 100-400 ng, went into one-step reverse transcription and amplification. One entry per CDR3 protein, called by TCRdb with MiXCR from the multiplex PCR reads. The sample comprises about 2,500 distinct CDR3 sequences, about two thirds of which are singletons, and approximately 29% rests with the top ten. What was sequenced was glioma tissue, nonneoplastic brain tissue, or PBMCs (not recorded which). The chain uses TRBV7-2 and TRBJ2-5, with a weak D call TRBD2 (7 bases). This receptor was taken from a human donor with low-grade glioma or glioblastoma, undergoing nonglioma brain surgery, or in good health (not recorded which). The CDR3: CASSLAPGGKETKYF. As DNA, the CDR3 is TGTGCGAGCAGCTTAGCGCCGGGGGGCAAAGAGACCAAGTACTTC.